A single sample is the source of the 11 T cell receptor beta chains below, sequenced in a study of T cell changes during pregnancy in multiple sclerosis. The data were produced by immunoSEQ multiplex PCR, yet TCRdb's version contains in-frame clones alone and is incomplete. The sample shows about 39,000 clones, 84% of them seen only once. The specimen was CD4+ T cells from peripheral blood mononuclear cells, collected before pregnancy. The receptors shown here come from a female donor with multiple sclerosis, enrolled in a pregnancy study.

The rearrangement uses TRBV19 and TRBJ1-1; D perhaps matches TRBD1 (6 bases). Trimming took 6 bases from V and 2 from J, leaving 16 bases between them. Germline V gene lookup returns CDR1 LNHDA and CDR2 SQIVND (reference sequence). The CDR3 spans 15 residues. For the CDR3, the DNA is TGTGCCAGTAGGGTACAGGGATCTGGAAACACTGAAGCTTTCTTT. Amino acids: CASRVQGSGNTEAFF.

This clone has a single count. The rearrangement joins TRBV25-1 to TRBJ1-1; no clear D. CDR1 is MGHDK and CDR2 is SYGVNS in the germline V gene. V dropped 4 bases and J dropped 3 bases, with 6 bases sitting between them. The CDR3 length is 12 residues. The CDR3 DNA is TGTGCCAGCAGTGCCTACTACACTGAAGCTTTCTTT. Translated, it gives CASSAYYTEAFF.

The gene calls are TRBV30 and TRBJ1-5; possible D gene TRBD1, 6 bases. Germline V CDR1 and CDR2: GTSNPN, SVGIG (reference sequence). Trimming pared 0 bases from V and 5 bases from J, leaving 11 bases between. This CDR3 is 14 amino acids long. CDR3 loop: CAWSVRTAYQPQHF. In DNA form, the CDR3 reads TGTGCCTGGAGTGTACGGACAGCGTATCAGCCCCAGCATTTT.

V gene TRBV27 combines with J gene TRBJ1-6; 9 bases are a match to TRBD1. Trimming removed 9 bases from V and 9 bases from J; junction bases left unmatched: 9. Germline V CDR1 and CDR2: MNHEY, SMNVEV (reference sequence). This CDR3 spans 14 amino acids. CDR3 bases: TGTGCCAGTCGGGGGGACAGGGACATTTCACCCCTCCACTTT. It codes for CASRGDRDISPLHF.

The rearrangement joins TRBV19 to TRBJ2-4, with TRBD1 as a possible D gene (8 bases). CDR3 length: 19 residues. Trimming left V 3 bases short and J 0 bases short, with 21 bases between. In germline, CDR1 is LNHDA, CDR2 SQIVND (reference sequence). DNA for the CDR3: TGTGCCAGTAGTATTCAGCGGGACAGGAGATACCTAGCCAAAAACATTCAGTACTTC. It specifies CASSIQRDRRYLAKNIQYF.

CDR3 nucleotide sequence: TGTGCCAGCAGTTTTAACAAGAACACCGGGGAGCTGTTTTTT. Translation: CASSFNKNTGELFF. This chain joins TRBV7-8 and TRBJ2-2; D uncertain. Trimming left V 6 bases short and J 1 base short, with 9 bases between. CDR1 is SGHVS, CDR2 FQNEAQ, per germline. CDR3 length: 14 amino acids.

The chain is built from TRBV7-8 and TRBJ2-2; 9 bases are a match to TRBD1. Germline V gene lookup returns CDR1 SGHVS and CDR2 FQNEAQ. The V gene end was trimmed by 3 bases and the J gene end by 4 bases; junction bases not matched to a gene: 6. The CDR3 runs 16 residues. For the CDR3, the DNA is TGTGCCAGCAGCTTCTCCGGGACAGGGACCACCGGGGAGCTGTTTTTT. Translating it yields CASSFSGTGTTGELFF.

The rearrangement joins TRBV2 to TRBJ1-6, with D uncertain. The CDR3 totals 15 residues. V was shortened by 7 bases and J by 9 bases, with 19 bases between the two germline ends. Germline loops: CDR1 SNHLY, CDR2 FYNNEI. The CDR3 nucleotides are TGTGCCAGCAATATAGGGCCCCGGGGTACTTCACCCCTCCACTTT. Amino acid sequence: CASNIGPRGTSPLHF.

V and J are TRBV5-1 and TRBJ2-3, with 7 bases identical to TRBD2. Germline values: CDR1 SGHRS, CDR2 YFSETQ. The CDR3 totals 14 residues. V lost 3 bases, J lost 4 bases, and 5 bases stayed unmatched. CDR3 loop: CASSWGGFADTQYF. The CDR3 DNA reads as TGCGCCAGCAGCTGGGGGGGGTTTGCAGATACGCAGTATTTT.

This clone was found once. V and J are TRBV7-2 and TRBJ1-1, with D uncertain. This CDR3 is 13 amino acids long. Germline lookup yields CDR1 SGHTA and CDR2 FQGNSA. V lost 8 bases, J lost 0 bases, and 10 bases lay in between. CDR3 sequence: CASSSHMNTEAFF. The CDR3 DNA sequence: TGTGCCAGCTCCAGTCACATGAACACTGAAGCTTTCTTT.

Only a few counts were recorded for this clone. The chain links TRBV7-9 to TRBJ2-1; possibly TRBD1 for D (5 bases). V dropped 4 bases and J dropped 5 bases, with 12 bases sitting between them. CDR1 is SEHNR, CDR2 FQNEAQ, per germline (reference sequence). CDR3 size: 14 residues. The CDR3 reads CASSSDSYNNEQFF. Here the CDR3 DNA reads TGTGCCAGCAGCTCAGACAGCTACAACAATGAGCAGTTCTTC.